This record looks at one T cell receptor (beta chain) sequence and its context. Antigen unknown. The sample comes from a study of response to subunit inactivated influenza vaccine. Study outcomes and limitations: The authors proposed limited new T cell recruitment per seasonal influenza vaccination.

V lost 3 bases to trimming and J lost 7 bases; unmatched junction nucleotides: 8. Germline V gives CDR1 LGHNA, CDR2 YSLEER. The CDR3 is made up of 18 amino acids. TCRdb reprocessed the RT-PCR reads with MiXCR, giving one entry per CDR3 protein. This sample has hundreds of thousands of distinct CDR3 sequences, with roughly 25% found just once. The receptor was isolated from a man aged 50 to 59 who received an inactivated influenza vaccine. The gene calls are TRBV4-3 and TRBJ2-2; TRBD2 matches at 16 bases. This specimen consisted of CD4+ T cells sorted from PBMCs, obtained approximately 5 days after vaccination. CDR3 sequence: CASSQGTSGGAFYGELFF. In DNA, the CDR3 is TGCGCCAGCAGCCAGGGGACTAGCGGGGGGGCCTTCTACGGGGAGCTGTTTTTT.